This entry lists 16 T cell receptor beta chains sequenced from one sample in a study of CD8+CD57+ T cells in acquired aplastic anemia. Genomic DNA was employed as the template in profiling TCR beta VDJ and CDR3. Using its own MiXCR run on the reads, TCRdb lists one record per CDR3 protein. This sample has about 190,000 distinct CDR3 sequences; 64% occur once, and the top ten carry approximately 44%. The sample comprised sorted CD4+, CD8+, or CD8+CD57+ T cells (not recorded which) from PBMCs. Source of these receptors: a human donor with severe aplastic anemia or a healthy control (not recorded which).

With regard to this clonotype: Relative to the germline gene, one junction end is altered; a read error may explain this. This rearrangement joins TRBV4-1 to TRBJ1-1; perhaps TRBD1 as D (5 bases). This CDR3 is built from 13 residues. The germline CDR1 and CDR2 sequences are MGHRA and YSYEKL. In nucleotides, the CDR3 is TGCGCCAGCAGCTCGACAGAGAACGCTGAAGCTTTCTTT. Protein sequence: CASSSTENAEAFF.

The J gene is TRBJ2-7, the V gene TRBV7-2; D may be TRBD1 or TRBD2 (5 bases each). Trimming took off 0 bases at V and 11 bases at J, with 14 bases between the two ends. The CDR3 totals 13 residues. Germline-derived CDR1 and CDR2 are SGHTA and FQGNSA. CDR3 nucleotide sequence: TGTGCCAGCAGCTTAGCCGGGACCTCAGCGGAGTACTTC. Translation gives CASSLAGTSAEYF.

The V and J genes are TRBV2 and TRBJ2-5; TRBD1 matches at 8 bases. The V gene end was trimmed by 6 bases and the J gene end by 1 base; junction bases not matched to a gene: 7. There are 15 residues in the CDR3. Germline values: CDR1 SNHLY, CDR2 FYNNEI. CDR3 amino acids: CASRAGTGLQETQYF. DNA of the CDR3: TGTGCCAGCAGAGCCGGGACAGGCCTCCAAGAGACCCAGTACTTC.

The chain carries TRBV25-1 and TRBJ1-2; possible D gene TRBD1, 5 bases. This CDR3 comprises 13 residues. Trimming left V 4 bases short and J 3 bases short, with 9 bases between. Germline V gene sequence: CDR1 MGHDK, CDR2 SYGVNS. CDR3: CASSVGRDYGYTF. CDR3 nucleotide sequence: TGTGCCAGCAGTGTGGGCAGGGACTATGGCTACACCTTC.

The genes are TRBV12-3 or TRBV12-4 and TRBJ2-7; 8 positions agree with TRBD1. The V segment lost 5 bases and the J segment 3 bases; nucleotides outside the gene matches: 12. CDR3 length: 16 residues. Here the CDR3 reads CASSIQTGTGFYEQYF. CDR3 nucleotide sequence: TGTGCCAGCAGTATACAAACCGGGACAGGCTTCTACGAGCAGTACTTC.

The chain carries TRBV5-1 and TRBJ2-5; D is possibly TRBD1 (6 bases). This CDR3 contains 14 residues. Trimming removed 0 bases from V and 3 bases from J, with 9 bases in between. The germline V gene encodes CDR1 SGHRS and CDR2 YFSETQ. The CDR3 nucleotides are TGCGCCAGCAGCTTGGGGACAGCCAAAGAGACCCAGTACTTC. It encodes CASSLGTAKETQYF. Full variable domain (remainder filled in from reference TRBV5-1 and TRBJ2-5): KAGVTQTPRYLIKTRGQQVTLSCSPISGHRSVSWYQQTPGQGLQFLFEYFSETQRNKGNFPGRFSGRQFSNSRSEMNVSTLELGDSALYLCASSLGTAKETQYFGPGTRLLVL.

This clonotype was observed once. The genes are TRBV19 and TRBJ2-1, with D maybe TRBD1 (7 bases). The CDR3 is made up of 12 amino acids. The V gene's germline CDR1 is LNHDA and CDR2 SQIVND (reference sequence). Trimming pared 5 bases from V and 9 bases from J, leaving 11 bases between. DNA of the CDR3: TGTGCCAGTAGTTGGCAGGGGGGTGAGCAGTTCTTC. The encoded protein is CASSWQGGEQFF.

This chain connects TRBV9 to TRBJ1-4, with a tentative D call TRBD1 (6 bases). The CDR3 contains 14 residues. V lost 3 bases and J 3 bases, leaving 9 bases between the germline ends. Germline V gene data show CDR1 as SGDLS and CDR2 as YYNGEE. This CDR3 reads CASSGWTANEKLFF. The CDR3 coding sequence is TGTGCCAGCAGCGGATGGACAGCTAATGAAAAACTGTTTTTT.

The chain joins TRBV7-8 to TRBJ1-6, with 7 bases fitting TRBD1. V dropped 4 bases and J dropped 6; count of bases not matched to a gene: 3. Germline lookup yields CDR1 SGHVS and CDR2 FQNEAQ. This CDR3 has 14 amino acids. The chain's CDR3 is CASSSRQGNSPLHF. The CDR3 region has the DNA TGTGCCAGCAGCTCCCGACAGGGTAATTCACCCCTCCACTTT.

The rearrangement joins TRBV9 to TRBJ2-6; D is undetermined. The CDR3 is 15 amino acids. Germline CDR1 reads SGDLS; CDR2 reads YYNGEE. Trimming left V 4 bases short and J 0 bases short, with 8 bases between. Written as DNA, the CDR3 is TGTGCCAGCAGCCCGCCTAGCTCTGGGGCCAACGTCCTGACTTTC. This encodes CASSPPSSGANVLTF.

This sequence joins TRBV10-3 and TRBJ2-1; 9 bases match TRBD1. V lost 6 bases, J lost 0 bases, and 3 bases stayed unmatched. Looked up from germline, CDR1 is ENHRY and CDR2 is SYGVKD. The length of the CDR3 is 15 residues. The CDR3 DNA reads TGTGCCATCAGGGTACAGGGGGCCTCCTACAATGAGCAGTTCTTC. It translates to CAIRVQGASYNEQFF.

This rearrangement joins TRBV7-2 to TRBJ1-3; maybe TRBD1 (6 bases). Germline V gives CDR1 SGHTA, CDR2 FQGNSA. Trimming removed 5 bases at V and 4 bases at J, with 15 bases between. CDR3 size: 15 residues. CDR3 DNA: TGTGCCAGCAGCAGAAGCCGGACAGAGGGAAACACCATATATTTT. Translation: CASSRSRTEGNTIYF.

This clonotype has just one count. As DNA, the CDR3 is TGTGCCAGCAAGCCCAGCGGGACAGGGAATCAGCCCCAGCATTTT. Protein sequence: CASKPSGTGNQPQHF. The genes are TRBV2 and TRBJ1-5; TRBD1 agrees at 9 bases. The germline gives CDR1 SNHLY, CDR2 FYNNEI. The CDR3 contains 15 residues. V trimming: 7 bases; J trimming: 4 bases; junction bases outside the gene matches: 8.

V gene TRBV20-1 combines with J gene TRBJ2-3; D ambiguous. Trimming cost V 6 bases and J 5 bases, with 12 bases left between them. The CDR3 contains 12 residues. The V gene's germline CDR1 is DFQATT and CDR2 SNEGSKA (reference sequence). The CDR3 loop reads CSATGLGDTQYF. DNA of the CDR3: TGCAGTGCAACCGGCTTAGGAGATACGCAGTATTTT.

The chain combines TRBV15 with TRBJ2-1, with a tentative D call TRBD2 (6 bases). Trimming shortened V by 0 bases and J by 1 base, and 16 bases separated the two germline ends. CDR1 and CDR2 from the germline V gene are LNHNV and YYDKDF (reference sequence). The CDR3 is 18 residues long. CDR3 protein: CATSRDWSLRGSYNEQFF. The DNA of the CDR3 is TGTGCCACCAGCAGAGATTGGTCCTTGCGGGGTTCCTACAATGAGCAGTTCTTC.

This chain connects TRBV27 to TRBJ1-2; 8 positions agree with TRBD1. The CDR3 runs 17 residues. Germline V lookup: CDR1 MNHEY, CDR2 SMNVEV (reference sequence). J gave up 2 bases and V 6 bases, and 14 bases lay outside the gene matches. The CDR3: CASSFTGGGLLNYGYTF. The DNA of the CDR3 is TGTGCCAGCAGCTTTACAGGGGGGGGCCTCTTAAACTATGGCTACACCTTC.